Below, one TCR beta chain is given with its context. Its antigen is not identified. Germline assignment: CDR1 LGHNA and CDR2 YSLEER. The CDR3 contains 15 residues. The V and J ends lost 3 bases and 0 bases, in that order; junction bases with no gene match: 1. This sample stems from a study of molecular identifiers for immune sequencing clone quantification. Overall study: Naive CD8 RNA (20,000 or 100,000 cells) was divided into five aliquots, with four sequenced. Whole-study results and caveats: Clones above 20 RNA copies contained over 98% of effector molecules and under 1% of naive molecules. Jurkat TCR RNA spiked in from one cell reportedly remained identifiable amid some 950,000 naive cells.

Isolation of naive CD8 T cells was achieved by sorting on a CD8+CD4-CCR7+CD45RA+ phenotype. Via MiXCR, TCRdb re-called the PCR reads, giving one row per CDR3 protein. The table has a few hundred thousand distinct CDR3 sequences, 20% to 25% seen once. This chain links TRBV4-3 with TRBJ1-3, with 8 positions matching TRBD1. This receptor was taken from a human donor in good health. Some libraries in this study had Jurkat cell RNA spiked in. Sequencing was performed on naive CD8+ T cells from blood, with Jurkat cell RNA spiked in. Subset meaning: FACS-sorted CD8+CD4-CCR7+CD45RA+ naive T cells. CDR3 DNA: TGCGCCAGCAGCCAGGGACAGGCCTCTGGAAACACCATATATTTT. This sequence encodes CASSQGQASGNTIYF.